What follows are 25 T cell receptor beta chains derived from one specimen sequenced in a study of Ad26.COV2.S vaccination and SARS-CoV-2 variants. Assay used: immunoSEQ multiplex PCR; TCRdb lists only in-frame clones, some missing. The table records 400,000 to 500,000 clones, roughly 88% of them present only once. Documented treatment: about 20 received Ad26.COV2.S at low or high dose, single or two shots; about 5 received placebo; per-sample allocation not given. It was on day 63 after the first vaccine or placebo injection that samples were taken. Specimen: peripheral blood, collected in a trial of Ad26.COV2.S vaccine versus placebo. All receptors derive from a person between 18 and 60 years old who received the Ad26.COV2.S COVID-19 vaccine or a placebo.

J is TRBJ2-7 and V is TRBV4-1; D is unclear. Germline V gene lookup returns CDR1 MGHRA and CDR2 YSYEKL. V was clipped by 2 bases and J by 4 bases, with 12 bases between them. The length of the CDR3 is 14 residues. CDR3: CASSQPTENYEQYF. The CDR3 DNA reads as TGCGCCAGCAGCCAACCAACAGAGAATTACGAGCAGTACTTC.

This chain joins TRBV6-5 and TRBJ2-3; D gene uncertain. Germline V gene data show CDR1 as MNHEY and CDR2 as SVGAGI. This CDR3 contains 13 residues. V was shortened by 2 bases and J by 1 base, with 4 bases between the two germline ends. CDR3 DNA: TGTGCCAGCAGTTACCTGGGCACAGATACGCAGTATTTT. Protein: CASSYLGTDTQYF.

This chain joins TRBV6-2 or TRBV6-3 and TRBJ1-5; no firm D call. The CDR3 is made up of 17 amino acids. In germline, CDR1 is MNHEY, CDR2 SVGEGT. Trimming removed 0 bases at V and 3 bases at J, with 15 bases between. The CDR3 region is CASSYSRTPDPNQPQHF. The CDR3 nucleotides read TGTGCCAGCAGTTACTCGAGGACTCCAGACCCCAATCAGCCCCAGCATTTT.

A word on this clone: Since a much larger clone is just one base distant, this may be a read error. The same CDR3 also results from other DNA sequences found in this sample. This chain links TRBV30 with TRBJ1-5; no reliable D call. Trimming took 2 bases from V and 0 from J, leaving 5 bases between them. Germline assignment: CDR1 GTSNPN and CDR2 SVGIG (reference sequence). This CDR3 spans 13 amino acids. The CDR3 loop reads CAWSPDSNQPQHF. CDR3 bases: TGTGCCTGGAGTCCTGATAGCAATCAGCCCCAGCATTTT.

The chain links TRBV7-9 to TRBJ2-7; D remains ambiguous. The germline V gene encodes CDR1 SEHNR and CDR2 FQNEAQ (reference sequence). Trimming removed 3 bases at V and 1 base at J, with 10 bases between. The CDR3 contains 14 residues. Here the CDR3 reads CASSFREVSYEQYF. DNA of the CDR3: TGTGCCAGCAGCTTTCGTGAGGTATCCTACGAGCAGTACTTC.

This chain joins TRBV7-6 and TRBJ1-3; D is ambiguous. This CDR3 is built from 16 residues. CDR1 and CDR2 from the germline V gene are SGHVS and FNYEAQ. V shed 4 bases and J shed 0 bases, with 13 bases lying between them. The CDR3 spells CASSSSTVFSGNTIYF. The CDR3 DNA reads TGTGCCAGCAGCTCCAGCACCGTTTTCTCTGGAAACACCATATATTTT.

This clone was seen once. The chain carries TRBV5-1 and TRBJ1-1; TRBD1 matches at 7 bases. This CDR3 is built from 14 residues. V lost 3 bases and J lost 1; bases outside the gene matches: 3. Germline V lookup: CDR1 SGHRS, CDR2 YFSETQ. The CDR3 protein is CASSSGTENTEAFF. CDR3 sequence (DNA): TGCGCCAGCAGCTCCGGGACAGAGAACACTGAAGCTTTCTTT.

This clone was recorded once. V and J are TRBV19 and TRBJ1-5; D possibly corresponds to TRBD1 (6 bases). From germline, CDR1 is LNHDA and CDR2 SQIVND (reference sequence). V was trimmed by 5 bases and J by 0 bases, leaving 17 bases between them. The CDR3 spans 17 residues. As DNA, the CDR3 is TGTGCCAGTAGTCGCGACAGGATCGAGAATAGCAATCAGCCCCAGCATTTT. This translates into CASSRDRIENSNQPQHF.

The CDR3 loop is CASSFIDRTRGTEAFF. CDR3 sequence (DNA): TGTGCCAGCAGTTTTATCGACCGGACAAGGGGGACTGAAGCTTTCTTT. This chain links TRBV28 with TRBJ1-1, with D perhaps matching TRBD1 (6 bases). The V end lost 3 bases, the J end lost 5 bases, and 19 bases lay between the germline ends. Germline CDR1 is MDHEN and CDR2 is SYDVKM. The CDR3 contains 16 residues.

This chain connects TRBV7-2 to TRBJ2-6; D might be TRBD2 (5 bases). Trimming shortened V by 3 bases and J by 4 bases, and 10 bases separated the two germline ends. This CDR3 region has 15 residues. Germline-derived CDR1 and CDR2 are SGHTA and FQGNSA. The CDR3 spells CASSFEGTGANVLTF. CDR3 DNA: TGTGCCAGCAGCTTCGAGGGTACAGGGGCCAACGTCCTGACTTTC.

This clone occurred once. The CDR3 spells CSVEESRYEQYF. The DNA of the CDR3 is TGCAGCGTTGAAGAAAGCCGCTACGAGCAGTACTTC. V and J are TRBV29-1 and TRBJ2-7; the D is unclear. Germline V gene sequence: CDR1 SQVTM, CDR2 ANQGSEA. This CDR3 spans 12 amino acids. The V gene lost 0 bases and the J gene lost 3 bases, with 6 bases spanning the gap.

Only one count was recorded for this clone. The J gene is TRBJ1-4, the V gene TRBV5-4; the match to TRBD1 covers 7 bases. The CDR3 covers 16 residues. With V trimmed by 0 bases and J by 4 bases, 6 bases remained unmatched. CDR1 and CDR2 (germline): SGHNT, YYREEE (reference sequence). The CDR3 DNA reads as TGTGCCAGCAGCTTGGCATCAGGGGGGGTTAATGAAAAACTGTTTTTT. This codes for CASSLASGGVNEKLFF.

This chain links TRBV7-2 with TRBJ1-1; the D gene is possibly TRBD1 (5 bases). Between the trimmed V and J ends, which lost 2 bases and 1 base, there was a span of 11 bases. Germline V CDR1 and CDR2: SGHTA, FQGNSA. CDR3 length: 15 amino acids. CDR3: CASSLYHQGNTEAFF. The CDR3 DNA follows: TGTGCCAGCAGCTTATATCATCAGGGGAACACTGAAGCTTTCTTT. Combining the CDR3 with reference TRBV7-2 and TRBJ1-1 gives the whole variable domain GAGVSQSPSNKVTEKGKDVELRCDPISGHTALYWYRQSLGQGLEFLIYFQGNSAPDKSGLPSDRFSAERTGGSVSTLTIQRTQQEDSAVYLCASSLYHQGNTEAFFGQGTRLTVV.

This chain connects TRBV4-1 to TRBJ2-7; 7 bases align to TRBD1. J gave up 3 bases and V 1 base, and 9 bases lay outside the gene matches. CDR3 length equals 16 residues. Looked up from germline, CDR1 is MGHRA and CDR2 is YSYEKL. The CDR3 nucleotides read TGCGCCAGCAGCCAAGTTTTTGGACAGGCCGACTACGAGCAGTACTTC. Translated: CASSQVFGQADYEQYF.

The V and J genes are TRBV6-6 and TRBJ2-1; 11 bases match TRBD1. V lost 2 bases, J lost 7 bases, and 7 bases stayed unmatched. Germline-derived CDR1 and CDR2 are MNHNY and SVGAGI (reference sequence). The CDR3 loop spans 16 amino acids. CDR3 residues: CASSYPGQGALNEQFF. CDR3 nucleotides: TGTGCCAGCAGTTACCCCGGACAGGGGGCGCTGAATGAGCAGTTCTTC.

This clone has a single count. The genes are TRBV19 and TRBJ2-7, with a tentative D call TRBD1 (6 bases). The CDR3 covers 12 residues. The germline V gene encodes CDR1 LNHDA and CDR2 SQIVND (reference sequence). V lost 5 bases and J lost 2, with 7 bases in between. The CDR3 coding sequence is TGTGCCAGTAGTCAGGGGCCCTACGAGCAGTACTTC. Protein product: CASSQGPYEQYF. Combining the CDR3 with reference TRBV19 and TRBJ2-7 gives the whole variable domain DGGITQSPKYLFRKEGQNVTLSCEQNLNHDAMYWYRQDPGQGLRLIYYSQIVNDFQKGDIAEGYSVSREKKESFPLTVTSAQKNPTAFYLCASSQGPYEQYFGPGTRLTVT.

This clone occurred a few times. The rearrangement uses TRBV5-1 and TRBJ1-3, with no clear D. Germline assignment: CDR1 SGHRS and CDR2 YFSETQ. V shed 1 base and J shed 3 bases, with 2 bases lying between them. The CDR3 runs to 12 residues. The CDR3 reads CASSLIGNTIYF. For the CDR3, the DNA is TGCGCCAGCAGCTTGATTGGAAACACCATATATTTT.

This chain connects TRBV28 to TRBJ2-5; 10 bases are shared with TRBD2. This CDR3 has 15 amino acids. Germline CDR1 and CDR2: MDHEN and SYDVKM. Unmatched junction bases numbered 7, after V lost 2 bases and J lost 7 bases. CDR3 residues: CASSLTSGASRTQYF. For the CDR3, the DNA is TGTGCCAGCAGTTTAACTAGCGGGGCATCGCGGACCCAGTACTTC. Drawing the rest from reference TRBV28 and TRBJ2-5, the complete variable domain is DVKVTQSSRYLVKRTGEKVFLECVQDMDHENMFWYRQDPGLGLRLIYFSYDVKMKEKGDIPEGYSVSREKKERFSLILESASTNQTSMYLCASSLTSGASRTQYFGPGTRLLVL.

In DNA, the CDR3 is TGTGCCACCAGCCTAGGGGGGGATGCTGAAAAACTGTTTTTT. Residues: CATSLGGDAEKLFF. The chain links TRBV15 to TRBJ1-4; possible D gene TRBD1, 6 bases. V was cut by 5 bases and J by 7 bases, with 14 bases left in between. This CDR3 region has 14 residues. From germline, CDR1 is LNHNV and CDR2 YYDKDF (reference sequence).

This chain links TRBV6-2 or TRBV6-3 with TRBJ2-3; D is undetermined. V was clipped by 0 bases and J by 7 bases, with 2 bases between them. The CDR3 runs to 11 residues. Germline V gene lookup returns CDR1 MNHEY and CDR2 SVGEGT. This chain's CDR3 is CASSYSYTQYF. CDR3 bases: TGTGCCAGCAGTTACTCGTATACGCAGTATTTT.

In its sample, this clone was seen a few times. The chain joins TRBV19 to TRBJ2-3, with TRBD2 identical over 13 bases. This CDR3 region has 15 residues. J was trimmed by 2 bases and V by 10 bases; bases with no gene match: 6. From germline, CDR1 is LNHDA and CDR2 SQIVND (reference sequence). CDR3 sequence: CATRTSGGNTDTQYF. The DNA for the CDR3 is TGTGCCACCCGGACTAGCGGGGGAAACACAGATACGCAGTATTTT.

V is TRBV6-5 and J is TRBJ1-6; D might be TRBD1 (6 bases). Germline values: CDR1 MNHEY, CDR2 SVGAGI. Trimming took off 4 bases at V and 9 bases at J, with 19 bases between the two ends. The CDR3 consists of 16 residues. The CDR3 nucleotides read TGTGCCAGCAGTTTCATGCAGGGGCGCTACCCTTCACCCCTCCACTTT. Protein: CASSFMQGRYPSPLHF.

J is TRBJ2-1 and V is TRBV6-5; 7 bases are shared with TRBD2. The CDR3 is made up of 14 amino acids. CDR1 MNHEY and CDR2 SVGAGI come from the germline V gene. V lost 2 bases to trimming and J lost 9 bases; unmatched junction nucleotides: 7. This CDR3 is CASSYNRQRGEQFF. The CDR3 region has the DNA TGTGCCAGCAGTTACAACAGGCAGCGGGGTGAGCAGTTCTTC.

The chain joins TRBV6-1 to TRBJ1-2; D perhaps matches TRBD1 (5 bases). The CDR3 contains 16 residues. V lost 4 bases and J lost 2, with 17 bases in between. CDR1 is MNHNS, CDR2 SASEGT, per germline. In DNA, the CDR3 is TGTGCCAGCAGTGCGACTCGCCCGGGGCTCAACTATGGCTACACCTTC. It yields the protein CASSATRPGLNYGYTF.

The V and J genes are TRBV7-3 and TRBJ2-5; no reliable D call. Germline CDR1 SGHTA, CDR2 FQGTGA. Trimming left V 2 bases short and J 1 base short, with 5 bases between. The CDR3 is made up of 13 amino acids. CDR3: CASSLVPQETQYF. Here the CDR3 DNA reads TGTGCCAGCAGCTTAGTGCCCCAAGAGACCCAGTACTTC.